A selection of T cell receptor beta chains follows, all from one sample in a study of blood T cell repertoires in COVID-19. The assay was immunoSEQ multiplex PCR, and TCRdb's table has in-frame clones only and misses some. The sample records over 80,000 clones, around four fifths being singletons. The sequencing input was peripheral blood. These receptors were collected from a woman aged 55-75 years with acute or convalescent COVID-19. The CDR3 runs from the conserved cysteine through the conserved F or W. D genes are given only for firm matches.

TRBD1	TRBV11-2	TRBJ2-7	CASSFLRRDRDRFYEQYF	TGTGCCAGCAGCTTTCTCAGGAGGGACAGGGACCGCTTCTACGAGCAGTACTTC
TRBD2	TRBV6-4	TRBJ2-7	CASSDSGSRSGISYEQYF	TGTGCCAGCAGTGACTCAGGGTCTCGGAGCGGGATCTCCTACGAGCAGTACTTC
TRBD2	TRBV9	TRBJ2-7	CASSVDTSGGGEQYF	TGTGCCAGCAGCGTAGATACTAGCGGGGGCGGCGAGCAGTACTTC
-	TRBV7-9	TRBJ1-2	CASSSRVFIDYGYTF	TGTGCCAGCAGCTCGAGGGTGTTTATTGACTATGGCTACACCTTC
-	TRBV5-1	TRBJ1-2	CASSLVGIFGEGYTF	TGCGCCAGCAGCTTGGTGGGTATCTTCGGGGAAGGCTACACCTTC
-	TRBV12-3/TRBV12-4	TRBJ2-2	CASRFYTGELFF	TGTGCCAGCAGATTCTACACCGGGGAGCTGTTTTTT
TRBD2	TRBV4-2	TRBJ2-5	CASSQEGTSGREETQYF	TGTGCCAGCAGCCAAGAGGGAACTAGCGGCCGAGAGGAGACCCAGTACTTC
TRBD2	TRBV11-2	TRBJ2-1	CASSFRLAGEPKEEQFF	TGTGCCAGCAGCTTTAGACTAGCGGGGGAACCCAAAGAAGAGCAGTTCTTC
TRBD1	TRBV27	TRBJ1-2	CASSSLAGTGIDGYGYTF	TGCGCCAGCAGTTCCCTAGCCGGGACAGGGATTGATGGCTATGGCTACACCTTC
-	TRBV11-2	TRBJ1-6	CASSLYILGGRHF	TGTGCCAGCAGCTTATACATCCTAGGGGGACGCCACTTT
-	TRBV19	TRBJ2-4	CASTDSPAKNIQYF	TGTGCCAGTACGGATAGCCCAGCCAAAAACATTCAGTACTTC